The 15 T cell receptor beta chains below all came from one sample that was sequenced in a study of T cell responses to AZD1222 COVID-19 vaccine. Assay used: immunoSEQ multiplex PCR; TCRdb lists only in-frame clones, some missing. The repertoire holds more than 95,000 clones, with less than 90% as singletons. This specimen was peripheral blood, taken on day 0 of AZD1222 vaccination. These receptors were obtained from an adult in good health.

In its sample, this clone was seen once. J is TRBJ1-1 and V is TRBV6-5, with a tentative D call TRBD1 (5 bases). The V end lost 6 bases, the J end lost 4 bases, and 15 bases lay between the germline ends. The length of the CDR3 is 14 residues. Germline CDR1 is MNHEY and CDR2 is SVGAGI. This CDR3 is CASSQLGVATEAFF. As DNA, the CDR3 is TGTGCCAGCAGCCAACTGGGGGTGGCCACTGAAGCTTTCTTT.

The chain couples TRBV6-5 to TRBJ1-5; no firm D call. Trimming cost V 10 bases and J 1 base, with 17 bases left between them. CDR3 length: 15 residues. Germline CDR1 reads MNHEY; CDR2 reads SVGAGI. CDR3 DNA sequence: TGTGCCATCGCCGGCGGGATAGGGAGCAATCAGCCCCAGCATTTT. Protein: CAIAGGIGSNQPQHF.

This chain links TRBV5-1 with TRBJ2-7; D remains ambiguous. The CDR3 is 13 amino acids. Germline assignment: CDR1 SGHRS and CDR2 YFSETQ. Deletions cut 0 bases from V and 1 base from J, with 5 bases between. CDR3 in amino acids: CASSLVESYEQYF. CDR3 in DNA: TGCGCCAGCAGCTTGGTCGAGTCCTACGAGCAGTACTTC.

In its sample, this clone was seen a few times. This chain joins TRBV5-6 and TRBJ2-1, with TRBD2 identical over 8 bases. V was pared by 1 base and J by 8 bases, with 8 bases of the junction left unmatched. The germline V gene has CDR1 SGHDT and CDR2 YYEEEE. The CDR3 covers 15 residues. This CDR3 is CASSLRTSIGHEQFF. The CDR3 DNA reads as TGTGCCAGCAGCTTGCGGACTAGCATAGGTCATGAGCAGTTCTTC. Looking up the rest from reference TRBV5-6 and TRBJ2-1 gives the full variable domain: DAGVTQSPTHLIKTRGQQVTLRCSPKSGHDTVSWYQQALGQGPQFIFQYYEEEERQRGNFPDRFSGHQFPNYSSELNVNALLLGDSALYLCASSLRTSIGHEQFFGPGTRLTVL.

The chain combines TRBV7-2 with TRBJ1-4; tentative D call: TRBD1 (5 bases). CDR1 is SGHTA and CDR2 is FQGNSA in the germline V gene. V was clipped by 1 base and J by 6 bases, with 9 bases between them. CDR3 size: 14 residues. In DNA, the CDR3 is TGTGCCAGCAGCTTAGGGGGCAGGGATGAAAAACTGTTTTTT. Its translation is CASSLGGRDEKLFF.

This chain joins TRBV7-9 and TRBJ1-6; possibly TRBD1 for D (6 bases). Deletions cut 8 bases from V and 9 bases from J, with 20 bases between. The CDR3 consists of 15 residues. The V gene's germline CDR1 is SEHNR and CDR2 FQNEAQ (reference sequence). The CDR3 nucleotides are TGTGCCAGCGGAAGGGGGTCGAGGTACGGTTCACCCCTCCACTTT. As protein: CASGRGSRYGSPLHF.

The rearrangement uses TRBV2 and TRBJ2-3; 11 nucleotides match TRBD2. Unmatched junction bases numbered 11, after V lost 10 bases and J lost 2 bases. The CDR3 is 16 amino acids. CDR1 and CDR2 from the germline V gene are SNHLY and FYNNEI. Here the CDR3 reads CAIPRGTSGPTDTQYF. In nucleotides, the CDR3 is TGTGCCATCCCGAGAGGGACTAGCGGACCCACAGATACGCAGTATTTT.

The V gene is TRBV6-1, the J gene TRBJ1-2; 7 bases are a match to TRBD1. Germline lookup yields CDR1 MNHNS and CDR2 SASEGT. V lost 3 bases, J lost 5 bases, and 6 bases stayed unmatched. This CDR3 has 14 amino acids. The CDR3 DNA is TGTGCCAGCAGTGACGGGACAGAACCTTATGGCTACACCTTC. This translates into CASSDGTEPYGYTF.

This clone was observed once. The chain employs TRBV4-1 and TRBJ1-4; TRBD1 aligns across 9 bases. CDR1 and CDR2 (germline): MGHRA, YSYEKL. Trimming at V came to 4 bases and at J to 4 bases, leaving 4 bases not matched to a gene. The CDR3 is made up of 15 amino acids. This chain's CDR3 is CASSPPGQGNEKLFF. The DNA for the CDR3 is TGCGCCAGCAGCCCTCCGGGACAGGGTAATGAAAAACTGTTTTTT.

V and J are TRBV10-2 and TRBJ2-1; 9 bases agree with TRBD2. This CDR3 contains 14 residues. Looked up from germline, CDR1 is WSHSY and CDR2 is SAAADI. The trim removed 8 bases at V and 3 bases at J, leaving 5 bases unmatched. Written as DNA, the CDR3 is TGCGCCAGCGCCAGCGGGGGGAACTACAATGAGCAGTTCTTC. Amino acids: CASASGGNYNEQFF.

The chain links TRBV7-9 to TRBJ1-4, with 7 bases matching TRBD1. J was trimmed by 4 bases and V by 4 bases; bases with no gene match: 6. The CDR3 has 15 residues. The germline CDR1 and CDR2 sequences are SEHNR and FQNEAQ (reference sequence). DNA for the CDR3: TGTGCCAGCAGCTCCACCGGGACAGTTAATGAAAAACTGTTTTTT. Amino acids: CASSSTGTVNEKLFF.

The V and J genes are TRBV27 and TRBJ1-2; TRBD1 aligns across 7 bases. V was pared by 2 bases and J by 8 bases, with 5 bases of the junction left unmatched. The CDR3 is made up of 13 amino acids. Germline CDR1 and CDR2: MNHEY and SMNVEV (reference sequence). Here the CDR3 reads CASSLRTGVGYTF. The CDR3 DNA follows: TGTGCCAGCAGTTTAAGGACAGGTGTGGGCTACACCTTC.

V usage is TRBV5-6 and J usage is TRBJ2-5; 7 nucleotides line up with TRBD1. The CDR3 is made up of 15 amino acids. In germline, CDR1 is SGHDT, CDR2 YYEEEE. Losses at the gene ends were 1 base for V and 5 bases for J; bases not matched to a gene: 8. The CDR3 nucleotides are TGTGCCAGCAGCTTGTTGACAGGGCACTGGGAGACCCAGTACTTC. Translation: CASSLLTGHWETQYF.

The sample holds one count of this clone. The V gene is TRBV27, the J gene TRBJ2-1; TRBD2 aligns across 9 bases. V shed 5 bases and J 6 bases; nucleotides not matched to a gene: 11. CDR3 size: 16 residues. Looked up from germline, CDR1 is MNHEY and CDR2 is SMNVEV (reference sequence). DNA of the CDR3: TGTGCCAGCAGTCGGCGACTAGCGGTACGAACCAATGAGCAGTTCTTC. This encodes CASSRRLAVRTNEQFF.

The genes are TRBV29-1 and TRBJ2-1, with D perhaps given as TRBD1 or TRBD2 (5 bases each). CDR1 is SQVTM, CDR2 ANQGSEA, per germline. V lost 6 bases and J lost 0, with 15 bases in between. The CDR3 contains 15 residues. The CDR3 bases are TGCAGCGTCCGGGACCCCTGGAGCTCCTACAATGAGCAGTTCTTC. This encodes CSVRDPWSSYNEQFF.